The next 8 T cell receptor beta chains were all read from a single sample in a study of shared clonotypes between healthy human individuals. Measured with immunoSEQ multiplex PCR; TCRdb has only the in-frame clones, and not every one. This sample has over a million clones, with roughly 96% found just once. The specimen was naive CD4+ T cells sorted from blood. Sample subset: CD45RA+ positively selected. These receptors were collected from a man aged 25-45 years in good health.

The V gene is TRBV27, the J gene TRBJ1-2; the D is unclear. This CDR3 has 16 amino acids. Germline V gene lookup returns CDR1 MNHEY and CDR2 SMNVEV (reference sequence). V was clipped by 4 bases and J by 0 bases, with 15 bases between them. The CDR3 protein is CASSSPGRPSNYGYTF. The CDR3 DNA follows: TGTGCCAGCAGTTCCCCTGGACGGCCATCTAACTATGGCTACACCTTC.

For this clone: Relative to the germline gene, one junction end is altered; a read error may explain this. This rearrangement joins TRBV29-1 to TRBJ2-1, with no clear D. The CDR3 covers 10 residues. CDR1 is SQVTM, CDR2 ANQGSEA, per germline. CDR3 coding DNA: TGCAGCGTCGAAGTGGCAGGGCAGTTCTTC. As protein: CSVEVAGQFF.

The chain uses TRBV19 and TRBJ2-7, with 10 nucleotides matching TRBD1. The CDR3 is made up of 13 amino acids. CDR1 is LNHDA and CDR2 is SQIVND in the germline V gene (reference sequence). J was trimmed by 4 bases and V by 10 bases; bases with no gene match: 7. CDR3 residues: CATKGTGVYEQYF. CDR3 sequence (DNA): TGTGCCACTAAGGGGACAGGGGTGTACGAGCAGTACTTC.

With regard to this clone: The sample contains more than one DNA sequence encoding this CDR3. The rearrangement links TRBV5-1 to TRBJ2-2; no firm D call. The CDR3 covers 14 residues. The germline gives CDR1 SGHRS, CDR2 YFSETQ. The V and J ends lost 0 bases and 1 base respectively, with 4 bases between them. The CDR3 DNA sequence: TGCGCCAGCAGCTTGGTCGGGAACACCGGGGAGCTGTTTTTT. Translation: CASSLVGNTGELFF.

The chain carries TRBV29-1 and TRBJ1-2; D possibly corresponds to TRBD1 (5 bases). This CDR3 region has 13 residues. Germline values: CDR1 SQVTM, CDR2 ANQGSEA. Trimming removed 4 bases at V and 7 bases at J, with 16 bases between. CDR3 in amino acids: CSVGDRRTSGYTF. The CDR3 coding sequence is TGCAGCGTTGGGGACCGAAGGACGTCTGGCTACACCTTC.

The V call is TRBV6-1, the J call TRBJ2-7; 8 positions match TRBD1. V dropped 4 bases and J dropped 7; count of bases not matched to a gene: 9. CDR3 length equals 14 residues. Germline lookup yields CDR1 MNHNS and CDR2 SASEGT. CDR3 in amino acids: CASSADRVLGEQYF. The CDR3 nucleotides are TGTGCCAGCAGTGCGGACAGGGTGCTGGGAGAGCAGTACTTC.

This sequence joins TRBV25-1 and TRBJ2-5; D unclear. V was pared by 2 bases and J by 2 bases, with 12 bases between. Germline V gene data show CDR1 as MGHDK and CDR2 as SYGVNS. This CDR3 comprises 15 residues. The CDR3 loop is CASSEVANFQETQYF. CDR3 DNA sequence: TGTGCCAGCAGTGAAGTGGCCAATTTTCAAGAGACCCAGTACTTC.

The gene calls are TRBV10-1 and TRBJ1-5; D gene uncertain. Germline V gene sequence: CDR1 WNHNN, CDR2 SYGVQD (reference sequence). The CDR3 covers 15 residues. V was clipped by 0 bases and J by 4 bases, with 10 bases between them. CDR3 coding DNA: TGCGCCAGCAGTGAGTCCCCTGACGCGAATCAGCCCCAGCATTTT. Translated, it gives CASSESPDANQPQHF.